The clone carrying this T cell receptor (beta chain) was recorded only once. Its target is not known. These data belong to a study of cytomegalovirus exposure and HLA in healthy donors. Overall study results and limits: Subsequent analysis of the approximately 130 validation repertoires found a tendency for first-cohort TCR clusters to co-occur. It was reported that the classifier diagnosed cytomegalovirus status with high specificity and sensitivity in both the original and validation cohorts.

Trimming took 4 bases from V and 6 from J, leaving 14 bases between them. Germline V lookup: CDR1 SGHTS, CDR2 YDEGEE. The CDR3 is 14 residues long. Only in-frame clones appear in the TCRdb table, and some are missing; sequencing was by immunoSEQ multiplex PCR. Here the sample spans about 140,000 clones, 84% being singletons. This receptor was taken from a woman aged 25 to 45 in good health and CMV-seronegative. The sample consisted of PBMCs. The V gene is TRBV5-8, the J gene TRBJ2-1, with D unresolved. CDR3 protein: CASSPHGSINEQFF. CDR3 sequence (DNA): TGTGCCAGCAGCCCCCATGGTAGCATCAATGAGCAGTTCTTC.